This entry is about one TCR beta chain. This entry is derived from a study of T cell repertoires in cytomegalovirus infection. Study-level background: CMV infection together with matching HLA type was indicated by public TCR beta signatures.

TCRdb reprocessed the reads via MiXCR and lists one record per CDR3 protein. Seen here are around 550,000 distinct CDR3 sequences, about 26% observed once, and the top ten hold 13%. CDR1 is SGHTA and CDR2 is FQGTGA in the germline V gene. V lost 1 base, J lost 4 bases, and 16 bases lay in between. The CDR3 is made up of 16 amino acids. V and J are TRBV7-3 and TRBJ1-2; the D is unclear. The sequence came from a human donor in good health (CMV status not recorded). Some clones in this sample may be carry-over from other donors' samples. Material: PBMCs. CDR3 DNA sequence: TGTGCCAGCAGCTTAAACGCGGCGGGATCGCCCTATGGCTACACCTTC. This encodes CASSLNAAGSPYGYTF.